The subject of this entry is one T cell receptor beta chain. Amplification used 60 Vbeta primers and 13 Jbeta primers. Produced via immunoSEQ multiplex PCR; TCRdb's table is partial and in-frame only. The data show fewer than 200,000 clones, over 75% seen once. The record originates from a study of cytomegalovirus exposure and HLA in healthy donors. The CDR3 consists of 12 residues. V was trimmed by 3 bases and J by 0 bases, leaving 3 bases between them. Germline CDR1 is ENHRY and CDR2 is SYGVKD. This chain connects TRBV10-3 to TRBJ2-7; D ambiguous. The sequenced sample was PBMCs. The receptor was derived from a girl in the first two years of life in good health and CMV-seronegative. The CDR3 is CAISDGSYEQYF. CDR3 in DNA: TGTGCCATCAGTGACGGCTCCTACGAGCAGTACTTC.